This entry features one T cell receptor (beta chain) sequence. These data are taken from a study of blood T cell repertoires in COVID-19. Study in general: The samples span acute and convalescent COVID-19 from the United States, Italy and Spain. T cells, B-cell-depleted T cells, or PBMCs supplied cDNA or gDNA.

In the authors' methods: Using reference gene primer amplification, nucleated cell counts were estimated. This table comes from immunoSEQ multiplex PCR, and its TCRdb copy is limited to in-frame clones, with some not included. For V, J and clone size, that table is used; D and trimming come from the DNA. The sample contains over 150,000 clones, approximately 90% of which appear only once. Germline V gene lookup returns CDR1 SGHVS and CDR2 FQNEAQ. CDR3 length: 15 residues. The ends lost 2 bases at V and 4 bases at J; junction bases unmatched: 3. This receptor was identified in a man aged 45-65 years with COVID-19, enrolled during active disease. The source material was peripheral blood. The chain is built from TRBV7-8 and TRBJ2-5; 11 nucleotides align to TRBD2. The CDR3 protein is CASSLLAGGLETQYF. Here the CDR3 DNA reads TGTGCCAGCAGCTTATTAGCGGGGGGGTTAGAGACCCAGTACTTC.